Listed here are 7 T cell receptor beta chains from one sample, sequenced in a study of cytomegalovirus exposure and HLA in healthy donors. Both 60 Vbeta primers and 13 Jbeta primers went into the PCR. Assay: immunoSEQ multiplex PCR; the TCRdb copy retains only in-frame clones and omits some. Of roughly 140,000 clones listed, 60% to 85% were seen once; the top ten hold roughly 6%. The sequenced sample consisted of PBMCs. These receptors all stem from a man aged 50-59 years in good health and CMV-seropositive.

This sequence joins TRBV27 and TRBJ2-5, with TRBD1 matching over 9 bases. The CDR3 runs 15 residues. The trim removed 2 bases at V and 5 bases at J, leaving 6 bases unmatched. CDR1 is MNHEY, CDR2 SMNVEV, per germline (reference sequence). DNA for the CDR3: TGTGCCAGCAGTTTAAGGACAGGGGCATGGGAGACCCAGTACTTC. Translation gives CASSLRTGAWETQYF.

This chain joins TRBV7-9 and TRBJ2-3; 9 bases align to TRBD2. The germline gives CDR1 SEHNR, CDR2 FQNEAQ (reference sequence). This CDR3 is 17 amino acids long. J was trimmed by 3 bases and V by 4 bases; bases with no gene match: 11. The CDR3 nucleotides are TGTGCCAGCAGCTCGACTCTAGCGGGGAGAGGGACAGATACGCAGTATTTT. The encoded protein is CASSSTLAGRGTDTQYF.

The chain carries TRBV11-2 and TRBJ2-1; D gene ambiguous. V was pared by 4 bases and J by 4 bases, with 11 bases between. The CDR3 loop spans 14 amino acids. The germline V gene has CDR1 SGHAT and CDR2 FQNNGV. The CDR3 here is CASSSRGLYNEQFF. The CDR3 coding sequence is TGTGCCAGCAGCTCGAGAGGATTGTACAATGAGCAGTTCTTC.

The chain recombines TRBV7-6 with TRBJ1-2; D uncertain. The CDR3 has 13 residues. The germline V gene encodes CDR1 SGHVS and CDR2 FNYEAQ. Deletions cut 5 bases from V and 0 bases from J, with 7 bases between. The CDR3 DNA is TGTGCCAGCAGCCCGAGTTCTAACTATGGCTACACCTTC. This codes for CASSPSSNYGYTF. The entire variable domain, with the rest obtained from reference TRBV7-6 and TRBJ1-2, is as follows: GAGVSQSPRYKVTKRGQDVALRCDPISGHVSLYWYRQALGQGPEFLTYFNYEAQQDKSGLPNDRFSAERPEGSISTLTIQRTEQRDSAMYRCASSPSSNYGYTFGSGTRLTVV.

The CDR3 loop reads CASSRQGGSYEQYF. DNA for the CDR3: TGTGCCAGCAGCCGACAGGGCGGCTCCTACGAGCAGTACTTC. V is TRBV6-5 and J is TRBJ2-7; 7 bases are a match to TRBD1. This CDR3 region has 14 residues. The junction had 5 bases not matched to a gene; V was cut back by 6 bases and J by 0 bases. Germline lookup yields CDR1 MNHEY and CDR2 SVGAGI.

About this clone: Germline is not matched at one junction end, which may reflect a read error. V and J are TRBV7-9 and TRBJ1-5; tentative D call: TRBD1 (5 bases). The CDR3 spans 12 residues. The germline CDR1 and CDR2 sequences are SEHNR and FQNEAQ (reference sequence). CDR3 in amino acids: CSSRRGNQPQHF. The CDR3 coding sequence is TGTTCCAGCCGCAGGGGCAATCAGCCCCAGCATTTT.

The chain combines TRBV10-3 with TRBJ2-7; a weak D match, TRBD1 (5 bases). Trimming removed 3 bases from V and 0 bases from J, with 12 bases in between. The germline V gene encodes CDR1 ENHRY and CDR2 SYGVKD. The CDR3 is 15 amino acids. CDR3 amino acids: CAISEGREYSYEQYF. CDR3 coding DNA: TGTGCCATCAGTGAAGGCAGGGAATACTCCTACGAGCAGTACTTC.